A single sample is the source of the 11 T cell receptor beta chains below, sequenced in a study of T cell repertoires in cytomegalovirus infection. One entry per CDR3 protein, called by TCRdb with MiXCR from the reads. Of around 300,000 distinct CDR3 sequences listed, 20% to 25% are singletons. These receptors are not linked to any known antigen. The source was cultured PBMCs, collected from culture after CMV antigen stimulation. The receptors here all came from a human donor in good health (CMV status not recorded). Some clones in this sample may be carry-over from other donors' samples.

V usage is TRBV6-1 and J usage is TRBJ1-5; possibly TRBD1 for D (5 bases). Deletions cut 0 bases from V and 4 bases from J, with 10 bases between. The CDR3 has 15 amino acids. Germline V gene data show CDR1 as MNHNS and CDR2 as SASEGT. Here the CDR3 DNA reads TGTGCCAGCAGTGAAGCGCTCGGGGGAAATCAGCCCCAGCATTTT. The encoded protein is CASSEALGGNQPQHF.

This clonotype was seen only a few times. The chain joins TRBV4-3 to TRBJ1-5, with D unresolved. Trimming left V 0 bases short and J 0 bases short, with 12 bases between. Germline assignment: CDR1 LGHNA and CDR2 YSLEER. This CDR3 has 17 residues. In DNA, the CDR3 is TGCGCCAGCAGCCAAGATTCGCACTCGCTTAGCAATCAGCCCCAGCATTTT. Encoded protein: CASSQDSHSLSNQPQHF.

This clonotype was recorded at least ten times. The gene calls are TRBV7-8 and TRBJ1-1, with 9 positions matching TRBD1. Germline values: CDR1 SGHVS, CDR2 FQNEAQ. The CDR3 has 16 residues. The ends lost 2 bases at V and 4 bases at J; junction bases unmatched: 8. CDR3 nucleotide sequence: TGTGCCAGCAGCTTAACGGGGACAGGGAGATTCACTGAAGCTTTCTTT. Its protein product is CASSLTGTGRFTEAFF.

The chain joins TRBV5-1 to TRBJ2-1; 8 bases are a match to TRBD1. Germline-derived CDR1 and CDR2 are SGHRS and YFSETQ. V lost 2 bases and J lost 5; bases outside the gene matches: 3. This CDR3 is 14 amino acids long. The CDR3 sequence is CASSLQGGNNEQFF. The CDR3 nucleotides are TGCGCCAGCAGCTTACAGGGGGGAAACAATGAGCAGTTCTTC.

About this clonotype: The junction departs from germline at one end; a sequencing error may be responsible. The chain couples TRBV12-3 or TRBV12-4 to TRBJ1-3; TRBD1 might be the D (6 bases). This CDR3 has 14 amino acids. The CDR3 loop is CASSPTGIGSTIYF. CDR3 DNA: TGTGCCAGCAGCCCAACAGGGATCGGAAGCACCATATATTTT.

The rearrangement joins TRBV12-3 or TRBV12-4 to TRBJ1-5, with 7 nucleotides matching TRBD1. This CDR3 is built from 14 residues. The ends lost 7 bases at V and 9 bases at J; junction bases unmatched: 12. CDR3 bases: TGTGCCAGCACCCTACAGGGGCTGGGGGGGCCCCAGCATTTT. This translates into CASTLQGLGGPQHF.

This clonotype was seen only a few times. The chain carries TRBV7-9 and TRBJ2-3; D is perhaps TRBD1 (6 bases). The CDR3 loop spans 14 amino acids. The germline V and J ends were trimmed by 5 bases and 4 bases, with 13 bases remaining between them. CDR1 SEHNR and CDR2 FQNEAQ come from the germline V gene (reference sequence). CDR3 nucleotides: TGTGCCAGCAGCATCGTGGACAGAGCAGATACGCAGTATTTT. Translation: CASSIVDRADTQYF.

At least ten counts were recorded for this clonotype. The chain employs TRBV4-1 and TRBJ1-5; D is uncertain. Trimming cost V 2 bases and J 5 bases, with 19 bases left between them. The length of the CDR3 is 17 residues. Germline lookup yields CDR1 MGHRA and CDR2 YSYEKL. The CDR3 DNA reads TGCGCCAGCAGCCAATCGAAATCTCTAGAACTGGATCAGCCCCAGCATTTT. Translation: CASSQSKSLELDQPQHF.

In this sample, this clonotype turned up a few times. The chain employs TRBV5-1 and TRBJ2-5; TRBD1 agrees at 8 bases. The CDR3 contains 13 residues. V lost 3 bases and J lost 5; bases outside the gene matches: 3. CDR1 and CDR2 (germline): SGHRS, YFSETQ. CDR3 in DNA: TGCGCCAGCAGCTCAGGGGGCGTTGAGACCCAGTACTTC. Protein product: CASSSGGVETQYF.

In this sample, this clonotype turned up a few times. The chain recombines TRBV7-9 with TRBJ2-1; D possibly matches TRBD1 or TRBD2 (5 bases each). CDR3 length: 16 residues. CDR1 and CDR2 from the germline V gene are SEHNR and FQNEAQ (reference sequence). Between the trimmed V and J ends, which lost 5 bases and 8 bases, there was a span of 22 bases. In nucleotides, the CDR3 is TGTGCCAGCAGCGTCGGGACGATACCCCCCGGCGATGAGCAGTTCTTC. Its protein product is CASSVGTIPPGDEQFF.

This chain uses TRBV12-3 or TRBV12-4 with TRBJ2-7; TRBD2 matches 7 bases. There are 17 residues in the CDR3. V lost 2 bases to trimming and J lost 0 bases; unmatched junction nucleotides: 10. The CDR3 DNA follows: TGTGCCAGCAGTTTATACCGACTAGCTACCCGCTCCTACGAGCAGTACTTC. This sequence encodes CASSLYRLATRSYEQYF.